Listed below are T cell receptor beta chains from one sample, sequenced in a study of shared clonotypes between healthy human individuals. Some clones are missing from TCRdb's copy, which holds only in-frame ones; the method was immunoSEQ multiplex PCR. The sample records 550,000 to 800,000 clones, approximately 79% being singletons. Sequenced input: memory CD4+ T cells sorted from blood. The receptors come from a woman in her twenties or thirties in good health. Each CDR3 is given with its conserved first and last residue. Each record gives: V gene, J gene, CDR3 protein.

v_call: TRBV5-1
j_call: TRBJ1-1
cdr3_aa: CASSPVGGPNTEAFF

v_call: TRBV5-1
j_call: TRBJ2-1
cdr3_aa: CASSPGLGGSSGGYNEQFF

v_call: TRBV18
j_call: TRBJ2-7
cdr3_aa: CASSSSGHLYEQYF

v_call: TRBV10-3
j_call: TRBJ2-7
cdr3_aa: CAIRGLAGGNEQYF

v_call: TRBV29-1
j_call: TRBJ2-3
cdr3_aa: CSGSGTRGFGTQYF

v_call: TRBV19
j_call: TRBJ1-2
cdr3_aa: CASTPTGEVALYGYTF

v_call: TRBV28
j_call: TRBJ2-7
cdr3_aa: CASSLIPGDRGYEQYF

v_call: TRBV6-5
j_call: TRBJ1-1
cdr3_aa: CASSQGNGLNTEAFF

v_call: TRBV18
j_call: TRBJ1-2
cdr3_aa: CASLAGTGSYGYTF

v_call: TRBV11-2
j_call: TRBJ1-1
cdr3_aa: CASSLVAGNTEAFF

v_call: TRBV11-2
j_call: TRBJ2-7
cdr3_aa: CASSTQRDVEQYF

v_call: TRBV15
j_call: TRBJ1-2
cdr3_aa: CATSRFGGYTF

v_call: TRBV19
j_call: TRBJ2-1
cdr3_aa: CASSIPGGDEQFF

v_call: TRBV28
j_call: TRBJ2-7
cdr3_aa: CASSREWGYEQYF

v_call: TRBV9
j_call: TRBJ2-7
cdr3_aa: CASSPRLVSEEQYF

v_call: TRBV4-2
j_call: TRBJ2-7
cdr3_aa: CASSLIGAYEQYF

v_call: TRBV6-6
j_call: TRBJ1-4
cdr3_aa: CASSYINEKLFF

v_call: TRBV10-3
j_call: TRBJ2-5
cdr3_aa: CAIRPTGRGQETQYF

v_call: TRBV30
j_call: TRBJ1-2
cdr3_aa: CAWTKGFELALLHGYTF

v_call: TRBV30
j_call: TRBJ2-2
cdr3_aa: CAWSGGQLRGNTGELFF

v_call: TRBV5-6
j_call: TRBJ2-5
cdr3_aa: CASSRGLIAGRQETQYF

v_call: TRBV27
j_call: TRBJ1-2
cdr3_aa: CASRTAGYGYTF

v_call: TRBV27
j_call: TRBJ2-5
cdr3_aa: CASSFAGFQETQYF

v_call: TRBV20-1
j_call: TRBJ1-1
cdr3_aa: CSARKTEAFF

v_call: TRBV29-1
j_call: TRBJ1-2
cdr3_aa: CSVPGAGWHGYTF

v_call: TRBV18
j_call: TRBJ1-2
cdr3_aa: CASSPIYKADNYGYTF

v_call: TRBV10-2
j_call: TRBJ1-1
cdr3_aa: CASSEGQNLNTEAFF

v_call: TRBV15
j_call: TRBJ2-5
cdr3_aa: CATSRDEGHQETQYF

v_call: TRBV28
j_call: TRBJ2-5
cdr3_aa: CASSPTGFGETQYF